The 15 T cell receptor beta chains in this list originate from one sample, sequenced in a study of T cell responses to AZD1222 COVID-19 vaccine. The protocol was immunoSEQ multiplex PCR, while the TCRdb copy is restricted to in-frame clones and leaves out a portion. Of around 180,000 clones listed, around 90% are singletons. This sample comprised peripheral blood, obtained on day 0 of AZD1222 vaccination. These receptors all come from an adult in good health.

This clone is medium-sized. The chain has TRBV4-2 and TRBJ2-1; D is possibly TRBD2 (6 bases). V was pared by 1 base and J by 7 bases, with 14 bases between. CDR1 is LGHNA, CDR2 YNFKEQ, per germline. The CDR3 is 15 amino acids. The CDR3 DNA is TGTGCCAGCAGCCAAGTTCTGGAGGGAGCGAATGAGCAGTTCTTC. It translates to CASSQVLEGANEQFF.

The chain joins TRBV30 to TRBJ2-7; 7 bases map to TRBD2. The CDR3 totals 14 residues. Germline values: CDR1 GTSNPN, CDR2 SVGIG (reference sequence). The V and J ends lost 3 bases and 3 bases, in that order; junction bases with no gene match: 8. The CDR3 here is CAWRNRGVGYEQYF. In nucleotides, the CDR3 is TGTGCCTGGAGAAATCGGGGGGTCGGCTACGAGCAGTACTTC. Drawing the rest from reference TRBV30 and TRBJ2-7, the complete variable domain is SQTIHQWPATLVQPVGSPLSLECTVEGTSNPNLYWYRQAAGRGLQLLFYSVGIGQISSEVPQNLSASRPQDRQFILSSKKLLLSDSGFYLCAWRNRGVGYEQYFGPGTRLTVT.

The CDR3 reads CASPYTDTGELFF. CDR3 DNA sequence: TGTGCCAGCCCGTACACAGACACCGGGGAGCTGTTTTTT. The chain employs TRBV6-5 and TRBJ2-2; D remains ambiguous. Germline V CDR1 and CDR2: MNHEY, SVGAGI. V gave up 8 bases and J gave up 3 bases, with 10 bases separating them. This CDR3 region has 13 residues.

The gene calls are TRBV2 and TRBJ2-2; 15 nucleotides agree with TRBD2. J gave up 1 base and V 7 bases, and 10 bases lay outside the gene matches. The CDR3 loop spans 19 amino acids. CDR1 is SNHLY, CDR2 FYNNEI, per germline. The CDR3 DNA is TGTGCCAGCACCAGCGCACGGACTAGCGGGAGGGTGAACACCGGGGAGCTGTTTTTT. Its translation: CASTSARTSGRVNTGELFF. Based on the CDR3 plus reference TRBV2 and TRBJ2-2, the full variable domain is EPEVTQTPSHQVTQMGQEVILRCVPISNHLYFYWYRQILGQKVEFLVSFYNNEISEKSEIFDDQFSVERPDGSNFTLKIRSTKLEDSAMYFCASTSARTSGRVNTGELFFGEGSRLTVL.

This chain uses TRBV6-2 or TRBV6-3 with TRBJ2-3; 11 bases agree with TRBD2. V dropped 4 bases and J dropped 0; count of bases not matched to a gene: 0. CDR3 length equals 15 residues. Germline-derived CDR1 and CDR2 are MNHEY and SVGEGT. The CDR3 loop reads CASSWTSGSTDTQYF. CDR3 coding DNA: TGTGCCAGCAGTTGGACTAGCGGGAGCACAGATACGCAGTATTTT.

Details on this clone: Other DNA sequences within the sample encode an identical CDR3. This rearrangement joins TRBV7-2 to TRBJ2-2, with no clear D. The germline V gene has CDR1 SGHTA and CDR2 FQGNSA. V was trimmed by 6 bases and J by 4 bases, leaving 9 bases between them. This CDR3 comprises 13 residues. In DNA, the CDR3 is TGTGCCAGCAGACCGCGGTTCACCGGGGAGCTGTTTTTT. Its translation: CASRPRFTGELFF.

The V gene is TRBV7-8, the J gene TRBJ1-5, with D possibly TRBD1 on 5 matching bases. Trimming removed 5 bases from V and 7 bases from J, with 21 bases in between. The CDR3 length is 16 residues. Germline V gene sequence: CDR1 SGHVS, CDR2 FQNEAQ. The chain's CDR3 is CASSPNEAGSSQPQHF. The CDR3 nucleotides read TGTGCCAGCAGCCCCAATGAAGCAGGGAGTTCCCAGCCCCAGCATTTT.

This chain connects TRBV9 to TRBJ1-3; D is ambiguous. This CDR3 has 17 residues. Germline V gene data show CDR1 as SGDLS and CDR2 as YYNGEE. The V and J ends lost 3 bases and 3 bases respectively, with 19 bases between them. As DNA, the CDR3 is TGTGCCAGCAGCGCAGGACTGAGATCTGTCTATGGAAACACCATATATTTT. Protein sequence: CASSAGLRSVYGNTIYF.

The V gene is TRBV19, the J gene TRBJ1-2; no firm D call. Germline V gene sequence: CDR1 LNHDA, CDR2 SQIVND (reference sequence). Trimming pared 4 bases from V and 2 bases from J, leaving 8 bases between. The CDR3 sequence is 13 residues long. The DNA for the CDR3 is TGTGCCAGTAGTAGAACCGAAAACTATGGCTACACCTTC. As protein: CASSRTENYGYTF.

This clone appeared a single time. V and J are TRBV6-5 and TRBJ2-7; either TRBD1 or TRBD2 may supply D (5 bases each). With 6 bases removed from V and 2 bases from J, the gap between germline ends came to 17 bases. This CDR3 region has 15 residues. CDR1 and CDR2 (germline): MNHEY, SVGAGI. As DNA, the CDR3 is TGTGCCAGCAGCGCCGGGACGCTTATTCCCTACGAGCAGTACTTC. Its protein is CASSAGTLIPYEQYF.

The chain links TRBV6-5 to TRBJ1-3, with 7 bases identical to TRBD1. V lost 2 bases to trimming and J lost 16 bases; unmatched junction nucleotides: 17. Looked up from germline, CDR1 is MNHEY and CDR2 is SVGAGI. The CDR3 extends over 15 amino acids. In DNA form, the CDR3 reads TGTGCCAGCAGTTACAGTCCCCTGACAGGGAGCCGCCGGTATTTT. Its translation: CASSYSPLTGSRRYF.

This chain joins TRBV29-1 and TRBJ1-5, with a weak D call TRBD1 (5 bases). Looked up from germline, CDR1 is SQVTM and CDR2 is ANQGSEA. Trimming cost V 7 bases and J 4 bases, with 14 bases left between them. CDR3 length: 13 amino acids. Here the CDR3 reads CSAGAGGNQPQHF. The CDR3 coding sequence is TGCAGCGCGGGTGCGGGGGGGAATCAGCCCCAGCATTTT.

The chain is built from TRBV5-1 and TRBJ2-3; D not certain. Germline V CDR1 and CDR2: SGHRS, YFSETQ. Trimming cost V 2 bases and J 8 bases, with 15 bases left between them. The length of the CDR3 is 14 residues. CDR3 sequence: CASSFAETTGTQYF. The DNA for the CDR3 is TGCGCCAGCAGCTTCGCCGAAACCACTGGTACGCAGTATTTT.

This sequence joins TRBV19 and TRBJ1-1, with 8 positions matching TRBD1. Germline loops: CDR1 LNHDA, CDR2 SQIVND (reference sequence). The CDR3 runs 16 residues. Trimming took 5 bases from V and 4 from J; bases not matched to a gene: 12. CDR3 sequence: CASSLGRGRVGTEAFF. The CDR3 DNA reads TGTGCCAGTAGTTTGGGCAGGGGGCGTGTCGGCACTGAAGCTTTCTTT. The complete variable domain, with remaining parts taken from reference TRBV19 and TRBJ1-1, reads DGGITQSPKYLFRKEGQNVTLSCEQNLNHDAMYWYRQDPGQGLRLIYYSQIVNDFQKGDIAEGYSVSREKKESFPLTVTSAQKNPTAFYLCASSLGRGRVGTEAFFGQGTRLTVV.

The gene calls are TRBV19 and TRBJ2-7; D not certain. Germline CDR1 is LNHDA and CDR2 is SQIVND (reference sequence). The germline V and J ends were trimmed by 5 bases and 6 bases, with 17 bases remaining between them. CDR3 length: 14 amino acids. In DNA form, the CDR3 reads TGTGCCAGTAGTCTCGGGCACTCCCGGCCCGAGCAGTACTTC. Its protein product is CASSLGHSRPEQYF. The full variable domain, with the rest looked up from reference TRBV19 and TRBJ2-7, is DGGITQSPKYLFRKEGQNVTLSCEQNLNHDAMYWYRQDPGQGLRLIYYSQIVNDFQKGDIAEGYSVSREKKESFPLTVTSAQKNPTAFYLCASSLGHSRPEQYFGPGTRLTVT.